One sample yielded the 29 T cell receptor beta chains listed below, sequenced in a study of T-cell reconstitution after alpha-beta-depleted transplantation in children. The authors prepared the TCRbeta library with unique molecular identifiers. One entry per CDR3 protein, called by TCRdb with MiXCR from the PCR reads. Counted here are 540,000 or so distinct CDR3 sequences, 23% occurring once; the ten biggest clones make up roughly 13%. The sample here was PBMCs, mostly from graft donor cells, taken 360 days after TCRalphabeta/CD19-depleted stem cell transplant. These receptor sequences come from a boy younger than two who had a stem cell transplant for acute myeloid leukemia, so the T cells may come from the graft donor.

The V gene is TRBV7-2, the J gene TRBJ2-2; D is perhaps TRBD2 (6 bases). The V end was cut by 1 base, the J end by 2 bases, with 11 bases between. The CDR3 totals 16 residues. Germline CDR1 SGHTA, CDR2 FQGNSA. The CDR3 is CASSLVVAGNTGELFF. The DNA for the CDR3 is TGTGCCAGCAGCTTAGTTGTTGCGGGAAACACCGGGGAGCTGTTTTTT.

This clonotype was observed a handful of times. The chain is built from TRBV4-3 and TRBJ1-2; tentatively, D is TRBD1 (6 bases). The CDR3 covers 14 residues. V gave up 2 bases and J gave up 4 bases, with 11 bases separating them. Germline V gene data show CDR1 as LGHNA and CDR2 as YSLEER. The CDR3 is CASSQLGGPYGYTF. In DNA, the CDR3 is TGCGCCAGCAGCCAACTTGGGGGGCCCTATGGCTACACCTTC.

CDR3 in amino acids: CSAGQGLSTEAFF. The CDR3 region has the DNA TGCAGCGCAGGACAGGGATTGAGCACTGAAGCTTTCTTT. This chain links TRBV29-1 with TRBJ1-1; 8 bases are shared with TRBD1. Germline V gene lookup returns CDR1 SQVTM and CDR2 ANQGSEA. After removal of 7 bases from V and 4 bases from J, the junction contained 8 bases not matched to a gene. This CDR3 spans 13 amino acids.

V is TRBV20-1 and J is TRBJ2-7; D not certain. CDR3 length equals 13 residues. The V gene's germline CDR1 is DFQATT and CDR2 SNEGSKA (reference sequence). V lost 8 bases and J 5 bases, leaving 19 bases between the germline ends. CDR3 in amino acids: CSTYRTVENEQYF. The DNA for the CDR3 is TGCAGTACCTATAGGACGGTAGAGAACGAGCAGTACTTC.

V and J are TRBV20-1 and TRBJ2-2; D uncertain. Germline lookup yields CDR1 DFQATT and CDR2 SNEGSKA (reference sequence). CDR3 length: 17 residues. Trimming stripped 0 bases from V and 2 bases from J, with 16 bases between. The CDR3 coding sequence is TGCAGTGCTAGAGATCTCGCGATCTCTACAAACACCGGGGAGCTGTTTTTT. Residues: CSARDLAISTNTGELFF.

This clonotype was detected many times. This chain uses TRBV5-6 with TRBJ2-3; D remains unclear. CDR3 length: 14 residues. V shed 2 bases and J shed 5 bases, with 12 bases lying between them. Per the germline V gene, CDR1 is SGHDT and CDR2 is YYEEEE. The DNA of the CDR3 is TGTGCCAGCAGCTTTGGTGTAGCAGGAGATACGCAGTATTTT. It is translated as CASSFGVAGDTQYF.

This clonotype was counted between two and nine times. This chain links TRBV9 with TRBJ2-1; tentative D call: TRBD1 (5 bases). The CDR3 length is 15 residues. With 0 bases removed from V and 6 bases from J, the gap between germline ends came to 13 bases. The germline CDR1 and CDR2 sequences are SGDLS and YYNGEE. The CDR3 region has the DNA TGTGCCAGCAGCGTAGATGTGGGGCCGGTCAATGAGCAGTTCTTC. Its translation: CASSVDVGPVNEQFF.

The CDR3 loop is CASSLDRQTQYF. The CDR3 bases are TGTGCCAGCAGCTTAGATAGGCAGACCCAGTACTTC. This chain uses TRBV11-2 with TRBJ2-5; D remains unclear. The germline V and J ends were trimmed by 0 bases and 6 bases, with 5 bases remaining between them. CDR1 and CDR2 from the germline V gene are SGHAT and FQNNGV. The CDR3 loop spans 12 amino acids.

This clonotype was counted only a few times. This chain joins TRBV12-3 or TRBV12-4 and TRBJ2-7, with D possibly TRBD1 on 6 matching bases. V lost 6 bases and J 0 bases, leaving 12 bases between the germline ends. The CDR3 has 14 amino acids. The CDR3 loop is CASSIQGSSYEQYF. CDR3 DNA: TGTGCCAGCAGCATACAGGGAAGCTCCTACGAGCAGTACTTC.

There are many counts of this clonotype. The chain combines TRBV5-1 with TRBJ1-3; D uncertain. This CDR3 contains 14 residues. With 0 bases removed from V and 4 bases from J, the gap between germline ends came to 8 bases. The germline V gene has CDR1 SGHRS and CDR2 YFSETQ. CDR3 region: CASSLVVTGNTIYF. In DNA form, the CDR3 reads TGCGCCAGCAGCTTGGTCGTAACCGGAAACACCATATATTTT.

There are a few counts of this clonotype. This chain links TRBV20-1 with TRBJ2-7; D uncertain. V was cut by 7 bases and J by 4 bases, with 11 bases left in between. Germline values: CDR1 DFQATT, CDR2 SNEGSKA (reference sequence). There are 11 residues in the CDR3. This chain's CDR3 is CSVHQSYEQYV. As DNA, the CDR3 is TGCAGTGTTCACCAGAGTTACGAGCAGTACGTC.

This clonotype was seen ten or more times. CDR3 region: CASSSYATGNTEAFF. CDR3 DNA sequence: TGTGCCAGCAGTTCCTATGCGACAGGGAACACTGAAGCTTTCTTT. The chain recombines TRBV12-3 or TRBV12-4 with TRBJ1-1; TRBD1 is a possible D gene (6 bases). The CDR3 has 15 residues. V was cut by 4 bases and J by 1 base, with 13 bases left in between.

The J gene is TRBJ2-5, the V gene TRBV20-1; the D is unclear. The CDR3 is 12 amino acids. Looked up from germline, CDR1 is DFQATT and CDR2 is SNEGSKA (reference sequence). V gave up 5 bases and J gave up 4 bases, with 11 bases separating them. DNA for the CDR3: TGCAGTGCTCCAATCCAGGTAGAGACCCAGTACTTC. It codes for CSAPIQVETQYF.

The sample holds many counts of this clonotype. This chain links TRBV7-9 with TRBJ1-4; 8 bases fit TRBD1. Per the germline V gene, CDR1 is SEHNR and CDR2 is FQNEAQ (reference sequence). The CDR3 is made up of 14 amino acids. V was clipped by 6 bases and J by 3 bases; unmatched bases: 3. As DNA, the CDR3 is TGTGCCAGCAGTACGGGACAGGCTAATGAAAAACTGTTTTTT. Protein sequence: CASSTGQANEKLFF.

This clonotype was picked up a small number of times. The chain recombines TRBV6-5 with TRBJ1-1, with D perhaps TRBD1 (5 bases). The CDR3 runs to 15 residues. Germline-derived CDR1 and CDR2 are MNHEY and SVGAGI. The V gene lost 2 bases and the J gene lost 0 bases, with 10 bases spanning the gap. CDR3 in amino acids: CASSYRGTLNTEAFF. The CDR3 DNA reads TGTGCCAGCAGTTACCGGGGCACCTTGAACACTGAAGCTTTCTTT.

The rearrangement joins TRBV5-6 to TRBJ2-7; D is perhaps TRBD2 (5 bases). This CDR3 is built from 16 residues. Trimming cost V 2 bases and J 0 bases, with 15 bases left between them. Germline-derived CDR1 and CDR2 are SGHDT and YYEEEE. The CDR3 coding sequence is TGTGCCAGCAGCTTAGGCGGGCCGGATTCCTCCTACGAGCAGTACTTC. It specifies CASSLGGPDSSYEQYF.

This sequence joins TRBV4-3 and TRBJ2-7, with 10 bases fitting TRBD1. Germline V CDR1 and CDR2: LGHNA, YSLEER. Unmatched junction bases numbered 5, after V lost 0 bases and J lost 3 bases. This CDR3 contains 16 residues. The DNA for the CDR3 is TGCGCCAGCAGCCAAGATAGGTGGGACAGGGGCTACGAGCAGTACTTC. Its protein product is CASSQDRWDRGYEQYF.

Many counts were recorded for this clonotype. V is TRBV7-9 and J is TRBJ2-3, with 7 positions matching TRBD1. The CDR3 length is 16 residues. CDR1 is SEHNR, CDR2 FQNEAQ, per germline (reference sequence). The V segment lost 5 bases and the J segment 2 bases; nucleotides outside the gene matches: 10. CDR3 protein: CASSRTGAFVTDTQYF. The CDR3 DNA follows: TGTGCCAGCAGCCGTACAGGGGCTTTCGTCACAGATACGCAGTATTTT.

Concerning this clonotype itself: At one of its ends the junction is not consistent with the germline gene, which may arise from a read error. The genes are TRBV7-6 and TRBJ2-1; the match to TRBD1 covers 7 bases. The CDR3 spans 17 residues. The V gene's germline CDR1 is SGHVS and CDR2 FNYEAQ. The CDR3 DNA is TGTGCCAGCAGCTTAGCGGGGACAGAGAGGTTATACAGTGAGCAGTTCTTC. It is translated as CASSLAGTERLYSEQFF.

This clonotype has only a few counts. The gene calls are TRBV20-1 and TRBJ2-7; 7 bases agree with TRBD1. Germline V gene lookup returns CDR1 DFQATT and CDR2 SNEGSKA (reference sequence). Trimming removed 0 bases from V and 2 bases from J; junction bases left unmatched: 4. The CDR3 extends over 14 amino acids. CDR3 protein: CSARDIGTAYEQYV. CDR3 sequence (DNA): TGCAGTGCTAGAGATATAGGGACAGCCTACGAGCAGTACGTC.

The CDR3 sequence: CSARDSWEKMGDTQYF. Written as DNA, the CDR3 is TGCAGTGCTAGAGATTCCTGGGAGAAGATGGGAGATACGCAGTATTTT. This rearrangement joins TRBV20-1 to TRBJ2-3, with D possibly being TRBD2 (5 bases). V was cut by 0 bases and J by 5 bases, with 18 bases left in between. Germline V gives CDR1 DFQATT, CDR2 SNEGSKA (reference sequence). The CDR3 has 16 residues.

This clonotype has ten or more counts. The chain recombines TRBV4-3 with TRBJ2-1; 7 bases agree with TRBD2. The J segment lost 5 bases and the V segment lost 0 bases, leaving 7 bases of the junction unmatched. The CDR3 is 16 amino acids. Germline V lookup: CDR1 LGHNA, CDR2 YSLEER. Written as DNA, the CDR3 is TGCGCCAGCAGCCAAGATTTGGGCGGGGGACACAATGAGCAGTTCTTC. As protein: CASSQDLGGGHNEQFF.

This clonotype was picked up many times. J is TRBJ2-2 and V is TRBV29-1; D unclear. V dropped 4 bases and J dropped 0 bases, with 12 bases sitting between them. Germline-derived CDR1 and CDR2 are SQVTM and ANQGSEA. The CDR3 is 15 amino acids. The CDR3 sequence is CSVGRRQANTGELFF. The CDR3 DNA follows: TGCAGCGTTGGGCGTCGGCAGGCGAACACCGGGGAGCTGTTTTTT.

The chain couples TRBV10-3 to TRBJ1-2, with D unclear. Trimming shortened V by 3 bases and J by 6 bases, and 8 bases separated the two germline ends. The germline CDR1 and CDR2 sequences are ENHRY and SYGVKD. CDR3 length: 12 amino acids. CDR3 DNA sequence: TGTGCCATCAGTGAAGTAGGAAATGGCTACACCTTC. This gives the protein CAISEVGNGYTF.

The chain is built from TRBV14 and TRBJ2-1; 8 positions match TRBD2. Germline V lookup: CDR1 SGHDN, CDR2 FVKESK. CDR3 length equals 15 residues. V was clipped by 8 bases and J by 3 bases; unmatched bases: 9. The CDR3 DNA reads as TGTGCCAGCGGGCGCGGGGGGCCCTTCTACAATGAGCAGTTCTTC. Encoded protein: CASGRGGPFYNEQFF. The full variable domain, completed using reference TRBV14 and TRBJ2-1, is EAGVTQFPSHSVIEKGQTVTLRCDPISGHDNLYWYRRVMGKEIKFLLHFVKESKQDESGMPNNRFLAERTGGTYSTLKVQPAELEDSGVYFCASGRGGPFYNEQFFGPGTRLTVL.

The rearrangement links TRBV12-3 or TRBV12-4 to TRBJ2-3, with 7 positions matching TRBD2. Germline trimming cut 6 bases from V and 1 base from J; bases unmatched to any gene: 7. The length of the CDR3 is 15 residues. Here the CDR3 reads CASRGLPRGTDTQYF. Here the CDR3 DNA reads TGTGCCAGCAGGGGACTACCCCGGGGCACAGATACGCAGTATTTT.

The J gene is TRBJ1-5, the V gene TRBV10-2, with D possibly being TRBD1 (6 bases). Trimming stripped 4 bases from V and 3 bases from J, with 13 bases between. Per germline, CDR1 WSHSY and CDR2 SAAADI. CDR3 size: 15 residues. The CDR3 DNA sequence: TGCGCCAGCAGTGGGGAGAGGGGGGACAATCAGCCCCAGCATTTT. Protein product: CASSGERGDNQPQHF.

This clonotype was observed a few times. This rearrangement joins TRBV29-1 to TRBJ1-2; the match to TRBD1 covers 7 bases. The CDR3 has 16 amino acids. Germline lookup yields CDR1 SQVTM and CDR2 ANQGSEA. The J segment lost 4 bases and the V segment lost 1 base, leaving 12 bases of the junction unmatched. CDR3 nucleotides: TGCAGCGTTGAAGTCCCGAATCAGACAGGGAGCTATGGCTACACCTTC. Protein: CSVEVPNQTGSYGYTF.

This chain joins TRBV9 and TRBJ2-1, with 12 positions matching TRBD2. Trimming removed 7 bases from V and 3 bases from J; junction bases left unmatched: 11. This CDR3 is built from 17 residues. Germline V gene data show CDR1 as SGDLS and CDR2 as YYNGEE. This chain's CDR3 is CASPLAGGPSSYNEQFF. As DNA, the CDR3 is TGTGCCAGCCCGCTAGCGGGGGGGCCTAGTAGCTACAATGAGCAGTTCTTC. The entire variable domain, with the rest obtained from reference TRBV9 and TRBJ2-1, is as follows: DSGVTQTPKHLITATGQRVTLRCSPRSGDLSVYWYQQSLDQGLQFLIQYYNGEERAKGNILERFSAQQFPDLHSELNLSSLELGDSALYFCASPLAGGPSSYNEQFFGPGTRLTVL.